These 25 T cell receptor beta chains were sequenced from one sample in a study of graft-versus-host responses after intestinal transplantation. Libraries were prepared by immunoSEQ multiplex PCR; TCRdb keeps only in-frame clonotypes and omits some of them. The profile covers around 100,000 clones, with about 88% appearing a single time and approximately 1% taken by the ten largest. Antigens of these TCRs are unknown. The specimen was unstimulated CD4+ T cells sorted from spleen or lymph node cells, collected before intestinal transplant. These receptors were taken from a human donor who received an intestinal transplant.

V is TRBV19 and J is TRBJ2-2, with 10 bases matching TRBD2. CDR1 and CDR2 (germline): LNHDA, SQIVND (reference sequence). This CDR3 comprises 17 residues. With V trimmed by 5 bases and J by 7 bases, 13 bases remained unmatched. CDR3 sequence (DNA): TGTGCCAGTAGTGAATGGAGCGGGGGGGCGTTGGGCGGGGAGCTGTTTTTT. Translated, it gives CASSEWSGGALGGELFF. Full variable domain (outside the CDR3, taken from reference TRBV19 and TRBJ2-2): DGGITQSPKYLFRKEGQNVTLSCEQNLNHDAMYWYRQDPGQGLRLIYYSQIVNDFQKGDIAEGYSVSREKKESFPLTVTSAQKNPTAFYLCASSEWSGGALGGELFFGEGSRLTVL.

A single count supports this clone. V and J are TRBV6-5 and TRBJ1-2; 7 bases agree with TRBD1. After removal of 8 bases from V and 4 bases from J, the junction contained 10 bases not matched to a gene. This CDR3 has 14 amino acids. CDR1 and CDR2 (germline): MNHEY, SVGAGI. DNA of the CDR3: TGTGCCAGCCGTCGGGCGGCAGGGGGCTATGGCTACACCTTC. Amino acid sequence: CASRRAAGGYGYTF.

The chain carries TRBV5-4 and TRBJ2-7, with TRBD2 matching 10 bases. Germline V gene data show CDR1 as SGHNT and CDR2 as YYREEE (reference sequence). V lost 4 bases to trimming and J lost 6 bases; unmatched junction nucleotides: 7. The CDR3 spans 14 residues. The CDR3 sequence: CASSPAGGLREQYF. The CDR3 DNA reads TGTGCCAGCAGCCCAGCGGGAGGGCTCCGCGAGCAGTACTTC.

This chain connects TRBV10-2 to TRBJ2-7; the match to TRBD2 covers 7 bases. Per germline, CDR1 WSHSY and CDR2 SAAADI. Trimming at V came to 10 bases and at J to 3 bases, leaving 9 bases not matched to a gene. The CDR3 extends over 13 amino acids. The CDR3 sequence is CATRTGGIYEQYF. Written as DNA, the CDR3 is TGCGCCACACGGACGGGGGGTATCTACGAGCAGTACTTC.

The V and J genes are TRBV15 and TRBJ2-3; 7 nucleotides align to TRBD1. Trimming at V came to 6 bases and at J to 2 bases, leaving 5 bases not matched to a gene. The CDR3 consists of 14 residues. The V gene's germline CDR1 is LNHNV and CDR2 YYDKDF (reference sequence). The CDR3 reads CATSTGTATDTQYF. The CDR3 region has the DNA TGTGCCACCAGTACCGGGACAGCCACAGATACGCAGTATTTT.

The J gene is TRBJ2-7, the V gene TRBV5-1; the D is unclear. The CDR3 is 14 residues long. V dropped 4 bases and J dropped 5 bases, with 16 bases sitting between them. The germline V gene encodes CDR1 SGHRS and CDR2 YFSETQ. This CDR3 reads CASSDQRSFDEQYF. CDR3 DNA sequence: TGCGCCAGCAGCGACCAGAGGAGCTTTGACGAGCAGTACTTC.

The chain combines TRBV6-5 with TRBJ2-3; 8 nucleotides match TRBD2. This CDR3 is 14 amino acids long. J gave up 3 bases and V 8 bases, and 7 bases lay outside the gene matches. The germline V gene has CDR1 MNHEY and CDR2 SVGAGI. The CDR3 DNA is TGTGCCAGCCAGGCCACTAGCGGTACAGATACGCAGTATTTT. This encodes CASQATSGTDTQYF.

V gene TRBV25-1 combines with J gene TRBJ1-6; D perhaps matches TRBD1 (5 bases). Per the germline V gene, CDR1 is MGHDK and CDR2 is SYGVNS. CDR3 length: 13 residues. V lost 8 bases and J 6 bases, leaving 11 bases between the germline ends. The CDR3 sequence: CASGRDGNSPLHF. CDR3 nucleotides: TGTGCCAGCGGGAGGGACGGTAATTCACCCCTCCACTTT.

The chain couples TRBV5-4 to TRBJ2-3; TRBD2 matches 8 bases. V shed 3 bases, J shed 1 base, and the junction held 7 bases outside the gene matches. The germline V gene has CDR1 SGHNT and CDR2 YYREEE (reference sequence). The length of the CDR3 is 16 residues. The DNA of the CDR3 is TGTGCCAGCAGCTCATTAGCGGGGAAGGGCACAGATACGCAGTATTTT. It is translated as CASSSLAGKGTDTQYF.

This clone was found once. The V call is TRBV21-1, the J call TRBJ2-7; whether TRBD2, the table's D call, matches the DNA was not checked. TRBV21-1 is a listed pseudogene. The CDR3 covers 12 residues. Written as DNA, the CDR3 is TGTGCCAGCAGCAACATGGGAGTCGAGCAGTACTTC. Amino acid sequence: CASSNMGVEQYF.

The rearrangement uses TRBV18 and TRBJ2-5; D perhaps matches TRBD1 (5 bases). The CDR3 runs 15 residues. Trimming left V 2 bases short and J 2 bases short, with 12 bases between. CDR1 KGHSH and CDR2 LQKENI come from the germline V gene. CDR3 sequence (DNA): TGTGCCAGCTCACCATCAGGGCAGAGACAAGAGACCCAGTACTTC. Encoded protein: CASSPSGQRQETQYF. Drawing the rest from reference TRBV18 and TRBJ2-5, the complete variable domain is NAGVMQNPRHLVRRRGQEARLRCSPMKGHSHVYWYRQLPEEGLKFMVYLQKENIIDESGMPKERFSAEFPKEGPSILRIQQVVRGDSAAYFCASSPSGQRQETQYFGPGTRLLVL.

This clone was seen more than once but under ten times. This rearrangement joins TRBV4-2 to TRBJ2-3; 10 nucleotides line up with TRBD2. This CDR3 comprises 15 residues. V trimming: 0 bases; J trimming: 5 bases; junction bases outside the gene matches: 2. Germline CDR1 is LGHNA and CDR2 is YNFKEQ. The chain's CDR3 is CASSQDLAGEDTQYF. In DNA form, the CDR3 reads TGTGCCAGCAGCCAAGATCTAGCGGGGGAAGATACGCAGTATTTT.

J is TRBJ2-1 and V is TRBV29-1, with TRBD2 as a possible D gene (7 bases). With 7 bases removed from V and 7 bases from J, the gap between germline ends came to 20 bases. CDR3 length: 14 amino acids. Germline V gene data show CDR1 as SQVTM and CDR2 as ANQGSEA. CDR3 coding DNA: TGCAGCGCCTCGGGGGCGGGAGTGGTGAATGAGCAGTTCTTC. This encodes CSASGAGVVNEQFF.

The rearrangement links TRBV14 to TRBJ1-3, with D uncertain. There are 18 residues in the CDR3. The V end was cut by 3 bases, the J end by 0 bases, with 18 bases between. In germline, CDR1 is SGHDN, CDR2 FVKESK. The CDR3 DNA sequence: TGTGCCAGCAGCCACCCTGGACCACTCGAACCCTCTGGAAACACCATATATTTT. As protein: CASSHPGPLEPSGNTIYF.

The chain carries TRBV5-1 and TRBJ2-3; D remains ambiguous. Germline CDR1 SGHRS, CDR2 YFSETQ. The CDR3 is 14 amino acids. V shed 2 bases and J shed 2 bases, with 9 bases lying between them. In DNA, the CDR3 is TGCGCCAGCAGCTTTGGGTCCTACACAGATACGCAGTATTTT. Protein: CASSFGSYTDTQYF. The variable domain in full, completed from reference TRBV5-1 and TRBJ2-3, reads KAGVTQTPRYLIKTRGQQVTLSCSPISGHRSVSWYQQTPGQGLQFLFEYFSETQRNKGNFPGRFSGRQFSNSRSEMNVSTLELGDSALYLCASSFGSYTDTQYFGPGTRLTVL.

The gene calls are TRBV5-1 and TRBJ2-5; 7 bases agree with TRBD2. The CDR3 sequence is 14 residues long. The V segment lost 8 bases and the J segment 3 bases; nucleotides outside the gene matches: 10. CDR1 SGHRS and CDR2 YFSETQ come from the germline V gene. This CDR3 is CASTGVGGKETQYF. The CDR3 coding sequence is TGCGCCAGTACCGGGGTCGGGGGGAAAGAGACCCAGTACTTC. Combining the CDR3 with reference TRBV5-1 and TRBJ2-5 gives the whole variable domain KAGVTQTPRYLIKTRGQQVTLSCSPISGHRSVSWYQQTPGQGLQFLFEYFSETQRNKGNFPGRFSGRQFSNSRSEMNVSTLELGDSALYLCASTGVGGKETQYFGPGTRLLVL.

The chain couples TRBV6-6 to TRBJ2-7; 9 bases line up with TRBD1. Germline loops: CDR1 MNHNY, CDR2 SVGAGI (reference sequence). The ends lost 2 bases at V and 2 bases at J; junction bases unmatched: 7. The CDR3 is 16 residues long. CDR3 coding DNA: TGTGCCAGCAGTTACCCCGGACAGGGGAAGGCCTACGAGCAGTACTTC. As protein: CASSYPGQGKAYEQYF.

On this clone: A much larger clone lies a single base off, so this may be a read error. This sequence joins TRBV5-6 and TRBJ2-2; D could derive from TRBD1 or TRBD2 (6 bases each). Germline V lookup: CDR1 SGHDT, CDR2 YYEEEE. V was cut by 6 bases and J by 7 bases, with 22 bases left in between. This CDR3 is 16 amino acids long. Here the CDR3 DNA reads TGTGCCAGCACCACACCGCAGGACGGGGGCAACGGGGAGCTGTTTTTT. Translation gives CASTTPQDGGNGELFF. Full variable domain (missing parts from reference TRBV5-6 and TRBJ2-2): DAGVTQSPTHLIKTRGQQVTLRCSPKSGHDTVSWYQQALGQGPQFIFQYYEEEERQRGNFPDRFSGHQFPNYSSELNVNALLLGDSALYLCASTTPQDGGNGELFFGEGSRLTVL.

The V gene is TRBV7-3, the J gene TRBJ2-3; the match to TRBD2 covers 9 bases. The junction had 7 bases not matched to a gene; V was cut back by 4 bases and J by 2 bases. Germline V gives CDR1 SGHTA, CDR2 FQGTGA. The CDR3 covers 16 residues. CDR3 amino acids: CASSSGASGITDTQYF. In DNA, the CDR3 is TGTGCCAGCAGCTCGGGGGCTAGCGGGATCACAGATACGCAGTATTTT. The variable domain in full, completed from reference TRBV7-3 and TRBJ2-3, reads GAGVSQTPSNKVTEKGKYVELRCDPISGHTALYWYRQSLGQGPEFLIYFQGTGAADDSGLPNDRFFAVRPEGSVSTLKIQRTERGDSAVYLCASSSGASGITDTQYFGPGTRLTVL.

There are a few counts of this clone. This chain connects TRBV10-2 to TRBJ2-2, with a possible D match to TRBD1 (5 bases). Trimming shortened V by 5 bases and J by 2 bases, and 9 bases separated the two germline ends. CDR1 WSHSY and CDR2 SAAADI come from the germline V gene. The CDR3 totals 14 residues. CDR3 sequence reads: CASSTQGNTGELFF. The CDR3 DNA reads TGCGCCAGCAGTACCCAGGGTAACACCGGGGAGCTGTTTTTT.

The J gene is TRBJ2-3, the V gene TRBV20-1; D is ambiguous. This CDR3 region has 11 residues. CDR1 DFQATT and CDR2 SNEGSKA come from the germline V gene (reference sequence). V lost 3 bases, J lost 3 bases, and 4 bases lay in between. CDR3 in amino acids: CSARRTDTQYF. The DNA for the CDR3 is TGCAGTGCTAGGAGAACAGATACGCAGTATTTT.

V is TRBV2 and J is TRBJ1-4; TRBD1 aligns across 7 bases. There are 14 residues in the CDR3. The trim removed 5 bases at V and 7 bases at J, leaving 7 bases unmatched. Germline V CDR1 and CDR2: SNHLY, FYNNEI. This chain's CDR3 is CASSPETGSEKLFF. CDR3 bases: TGTGCCAGCAGTCCGGAGACAGGGAGTGAAAAACTGTTTTTT.

DNA of the CDR3: TGTGCCAGCAGCCCGCGACGGCTTAGCAATCAGCCCCAGCATTTT. The encoded protein is CASSPRRLSNQPQHF. The V and J genes are TRBV7-2 and TRBJ1-5; D is unclear. Germline assignment: CDR1 SGHTA and CDR2 FQGNSA. Trimming removed 5 bases at V and 0 bases at J, with 11 bases between. The CDR3 is made up of 15 amino acids.

The chain carries TRBV15 and TRBJ2-1; 14 positions match TRBD2. J was trimmed by 3 bases and V by 0 bases; bases with no gene match: 7. CDR1 and CDR2 from the germline V gene are LNHNV and YYDKDF (reference sequence). The CDR3 runs to 19 residues. CDR3 sequence: CATSRDGTSGRDFYNEQFF. The CDR3 coding sequence is TGTGCCACCAGCAGAGACGGGACTAGCGGGAGAGACTTCTACAATGAGCAGTTCTTC.

This clone was picked up a small number of times. This chain links TRBV15 with TRBJ2-7; D is ambiguous. The CDR3 covers 15 residues. Trimming pared 1 base from V and 0 bases from J, leaving 10 bases between. CDR1 LNHNV and CDR2 YYDKDF come from the germline V gene (reference sequence). CDR3 loop: CATSRAPESSYEQYF. As DNA, the CDR3 is TGTGCCACCAGCAGAGCTCCAGAGAGCTCCTACGAGCAGTACTTC.